This entry lists 5 T cell receptor beta chains sequenced from one sample in a study of blood T cell repertoires in COVID-19. Generated by immunoSEQ multiplex PCR, the TCRdb table keeps only in-frame clones and is missing some. This sample yields over 250,000 clones, of which about four fifths are seen a single time; 8% to 9.5% belongs to the top ten. The sequencing input was peripheral blood. The receptors were sampled from a woman aged 50 to 60 who had recovered from COVID-19.

V gene TRBV18 combines with J gene TRBJ1-5; TRBD1 matches 7 bases. The CDR3 loop spans 16 amino acids. CDR1 KGHSH and CDR2 LQKENI come from the germline V gene. With 3 bases clipped from V and 1 base from J, the junction kept 6 bases outside the gene matches. In DNA, the CDR3 is TGTGCCAGCTCACCGACAGGGTTGGCAAGCAATCAGCCCCAGCATTTT. Residues: CASSPTGLASNQPQHF.

The genes are TRBV19 and TRBJ1-6; D is undetermined. Trimming removed 1 base from V and 5 bases from J, with 9 bases in between. Germline V gene sequence: CDR1 LNHDA, CDR2 SQIVND (reference sequence). The CDR3 loop spans 15 amino acids. CDR3 amino acids: CASSIVHGNNSPLHF. In DNA form, the CDR3 reads TGTGCCAGTAGTATAGTTCACGGGAATAATTCACCCCTCCACTTT.

This chain joins TRBV6-6 and TRBJ2-2; no definite D call. The CDR3 runs 13 residues. The V and J ends lost 2 bases and 3 bases respectively, with 4 bases between them. Germline V gives CDR1 MNHNY, CDR2 SVGAGI (reference sequence). CDR3 loop: CASSYLDTGELFF. The CDR3 DNA reads as TGTGCCAGCAGTTACCTAGACACCGGGGAGCTGTTTTTT.

The chain joins TRBV18 to TRBJ1-1; no definite D call. Deletions cut 3 bases from V and 11 bases from J, with 13 bases between. From germline, CDR1 is KGHSH and CDR2 LQKENI. The CDR3 is 12 amino acids. DNA for the CDR3: TGTGCCAGCTCACCTCGAAGGGAGGAGGCTTTCTTT. Translating it yields CASSPRREEAFF.

The chain recombines TRBV28 with TRBJ1-5; 8 bases are shared with TRBD1. Germline CDR1 is MDHEN and CDR2 is SYDVKM. With V trimmed by 5 bases and J by 0 bases, 9 bases remained unmatched. The CDR3 is 17 residues long. CDR3 coding DNA: TGTGCCAGCAGTACCCCATTGGGACAGGATAGCAATCAGCCCCAGCATTTT. Its translation is CASSTPLGQDSNQPQHF.